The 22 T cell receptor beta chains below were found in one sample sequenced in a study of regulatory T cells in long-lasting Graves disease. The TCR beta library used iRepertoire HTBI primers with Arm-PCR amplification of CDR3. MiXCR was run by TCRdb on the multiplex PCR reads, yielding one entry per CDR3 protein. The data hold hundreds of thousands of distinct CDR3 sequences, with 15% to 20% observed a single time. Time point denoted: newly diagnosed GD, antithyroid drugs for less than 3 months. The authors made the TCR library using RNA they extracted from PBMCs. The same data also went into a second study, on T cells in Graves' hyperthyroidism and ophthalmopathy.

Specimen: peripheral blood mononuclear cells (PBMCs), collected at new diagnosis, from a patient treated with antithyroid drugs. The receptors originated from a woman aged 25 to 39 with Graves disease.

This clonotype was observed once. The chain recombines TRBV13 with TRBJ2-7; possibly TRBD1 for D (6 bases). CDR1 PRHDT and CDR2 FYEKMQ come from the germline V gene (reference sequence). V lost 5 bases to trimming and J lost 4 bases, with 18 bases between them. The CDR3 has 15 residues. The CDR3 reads CASSPRTERRYEQYF. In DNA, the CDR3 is TGTGCCAGCAGCCCGCGGACAGAAAGGCGGTACGAGCAGTACTTC.

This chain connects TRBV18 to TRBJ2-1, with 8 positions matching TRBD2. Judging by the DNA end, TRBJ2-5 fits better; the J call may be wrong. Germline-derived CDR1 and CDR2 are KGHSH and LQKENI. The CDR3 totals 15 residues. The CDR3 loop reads CASSPEGLVGETQYF. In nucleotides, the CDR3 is TGTGCCAGCTCACCTGAGGGACTAGTGGGAGAGACCCAGTACTTC.

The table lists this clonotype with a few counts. The CDR3 spells CASKIRQGAWPQHF. CDR3 nucleotides: TGTGCCAGTAAGATCAGACAGGGGGCCTGGCCCCAGCATTTT. The chain recombines TRBV19 with TRBJ1-5, with 10 bases that match TRBD1. The CDR3 runs 14 residues. Germline values: CDR1 LNHDA, CDR2 SQIVND (reference sequence). The V and J ends lost 7 bases and 9 bases, in that order; junction bases with no gene match: 9.

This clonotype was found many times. The CDR3 coding sequence is TGTGCCAGCAGTGACCAGGGTACGGGCACAGATACGCAGTATTTT. Protein: CASSDQGTGTDTQYF. The chain recombines TRBV2 with TRBJ2-3; a possible D gene is TRBD1 (5 bases). The CDR3 has 15 amino acids. Germline V gene lookup returns CDR1 SNHLY and CDR2 FYNNEI. V was shortened by 3 bases and J by 1 base, with 11 bases between the two germline ends.

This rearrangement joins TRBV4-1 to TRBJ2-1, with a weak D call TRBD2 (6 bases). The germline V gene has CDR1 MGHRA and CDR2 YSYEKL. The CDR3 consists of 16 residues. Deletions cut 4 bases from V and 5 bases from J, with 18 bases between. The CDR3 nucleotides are TGCGCCAGCAGCCTCGATGAACTAGCTTTCAACAATGAGCAGTTCTTC. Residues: CASSLDELAFNNEQFF.

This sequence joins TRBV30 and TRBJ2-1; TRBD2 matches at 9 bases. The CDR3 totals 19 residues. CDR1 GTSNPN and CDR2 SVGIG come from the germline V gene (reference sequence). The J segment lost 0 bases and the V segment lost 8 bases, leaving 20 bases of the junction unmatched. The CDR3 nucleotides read TGTGCCAGCCTCCGGGCTAGCGGGAAGGTATTGAGCTCCTACAATGAGCAGTTCTTC. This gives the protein CASLRASGKVLSSYNEQFF.

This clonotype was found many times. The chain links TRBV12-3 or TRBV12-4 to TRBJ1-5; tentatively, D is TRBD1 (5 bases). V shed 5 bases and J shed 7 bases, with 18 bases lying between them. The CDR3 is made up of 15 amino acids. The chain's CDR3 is CASSAGHLVQQPQHF. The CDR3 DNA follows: TGTGCCAGCAGTGCCGGACACCTCGTACAGCAGCCCCAGCATTTT.

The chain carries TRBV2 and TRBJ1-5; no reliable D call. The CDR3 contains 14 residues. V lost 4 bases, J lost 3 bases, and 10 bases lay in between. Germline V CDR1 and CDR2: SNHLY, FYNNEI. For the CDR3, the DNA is TGTGCCAGCAGTGTACTTATAGCCAATCAGCCCCAGCATTTT. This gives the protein CASSVLIANQPQHF.

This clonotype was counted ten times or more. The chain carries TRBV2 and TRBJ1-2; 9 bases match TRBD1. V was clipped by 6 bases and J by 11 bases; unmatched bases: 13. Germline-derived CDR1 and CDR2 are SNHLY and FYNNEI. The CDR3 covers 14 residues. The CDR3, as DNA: TGTGCCAGCAGCGCAGAAGGGACAGGGTATTCGTACACCTTC. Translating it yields CASSAEGTGYSYTF.

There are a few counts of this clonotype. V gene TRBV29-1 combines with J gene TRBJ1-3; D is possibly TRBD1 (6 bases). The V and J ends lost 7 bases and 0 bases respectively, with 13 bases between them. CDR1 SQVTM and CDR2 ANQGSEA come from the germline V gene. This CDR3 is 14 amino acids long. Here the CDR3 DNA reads TGCAGCGCCCGCAAGGGGGGCTCTGGAAACACCATATATTTT. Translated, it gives CSARKGGSGNTIYF. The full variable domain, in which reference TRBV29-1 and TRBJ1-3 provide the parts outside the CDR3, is SAVISQKPSRDICQRGTSLTIQCQVDSQVTMMFWYRQQPGQSLTLIATANQGSEATYESGFVIDKFPISRPNLTFSTLTVSNMSPEDSSIYLCSARKGGSGNTIYFGEGSWLTVV.

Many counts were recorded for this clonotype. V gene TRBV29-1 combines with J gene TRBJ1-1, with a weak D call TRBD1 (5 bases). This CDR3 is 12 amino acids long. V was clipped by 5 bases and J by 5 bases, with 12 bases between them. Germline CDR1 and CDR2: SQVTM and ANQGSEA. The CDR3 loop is CSVLQGWTEAFF. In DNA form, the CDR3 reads TGCAGCGTTTTGCAGGGATGGACTGAAGCTTTCTTT.

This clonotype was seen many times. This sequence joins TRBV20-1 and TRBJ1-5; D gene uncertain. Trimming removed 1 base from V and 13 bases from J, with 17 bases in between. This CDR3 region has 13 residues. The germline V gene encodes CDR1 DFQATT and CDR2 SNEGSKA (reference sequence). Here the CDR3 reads CSARVAGLDLQHF. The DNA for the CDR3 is TGCAGTGCTAGAGTGGCGGGTTTAGACCTACAGCATTTT.

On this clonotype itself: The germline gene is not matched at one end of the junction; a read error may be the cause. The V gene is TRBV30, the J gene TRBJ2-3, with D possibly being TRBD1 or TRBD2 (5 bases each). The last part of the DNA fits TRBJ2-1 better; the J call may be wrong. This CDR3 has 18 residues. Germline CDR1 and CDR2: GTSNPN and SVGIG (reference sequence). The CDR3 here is CAWSSGPSGKGSCNEQFF. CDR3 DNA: TGTGCCTGGAGTTCGGGACCCTCGGGGAAAGGATCCTGCAATGAGCAGTTCTTC.

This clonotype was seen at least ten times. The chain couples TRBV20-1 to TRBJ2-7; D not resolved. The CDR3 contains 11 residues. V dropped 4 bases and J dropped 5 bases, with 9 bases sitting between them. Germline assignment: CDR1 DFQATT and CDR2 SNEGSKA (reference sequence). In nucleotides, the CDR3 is TGCAGTGCTAAGACCGTGGACGAGCAGTACTTC. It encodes CSAKTVDEQYF.

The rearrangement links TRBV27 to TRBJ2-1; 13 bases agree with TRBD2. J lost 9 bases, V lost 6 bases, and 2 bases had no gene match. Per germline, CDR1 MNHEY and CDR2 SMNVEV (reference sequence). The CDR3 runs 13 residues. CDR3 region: CASRLAGGSEQFF. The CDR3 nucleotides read TGTGCCAGCAGACTAGCGGGAGGGAGTGAGCAGTTCTTC.

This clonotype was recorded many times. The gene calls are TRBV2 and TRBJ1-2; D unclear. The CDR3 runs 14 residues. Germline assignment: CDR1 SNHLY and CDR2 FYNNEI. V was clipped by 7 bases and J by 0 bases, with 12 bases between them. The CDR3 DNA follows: TGTGCCAGCAAGTTCAGAGCCTCTAACTATGGCTACACCTTC. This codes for CASKFRASNYGYTF.

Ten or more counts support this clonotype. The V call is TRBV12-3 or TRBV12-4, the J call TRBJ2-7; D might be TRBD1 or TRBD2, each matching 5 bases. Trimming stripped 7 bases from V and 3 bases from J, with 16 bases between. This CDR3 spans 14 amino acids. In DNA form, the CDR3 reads TGTGCCAGCAATCTTTCCGGGGCCTTCTACGAGCAGTACTTC. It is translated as CASNLSGAFYEQYF.

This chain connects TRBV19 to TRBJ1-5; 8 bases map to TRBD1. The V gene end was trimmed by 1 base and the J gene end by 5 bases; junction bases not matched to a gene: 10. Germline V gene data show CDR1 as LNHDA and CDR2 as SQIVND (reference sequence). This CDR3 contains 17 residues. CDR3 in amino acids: CASSIARTGKKDQPQHF. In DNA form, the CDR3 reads TGTGCCAGTAGTATAGCCCGGACAGGGAAAAAAGATCAGCCCCAGCATTTT.

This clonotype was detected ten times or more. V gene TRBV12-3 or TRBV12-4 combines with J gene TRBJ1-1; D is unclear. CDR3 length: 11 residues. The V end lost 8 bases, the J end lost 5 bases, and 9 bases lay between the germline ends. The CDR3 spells CASDIGTEAFF. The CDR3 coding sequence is TGTGCCAGCGACATCGGGACTGAAGCTTTCTTT.

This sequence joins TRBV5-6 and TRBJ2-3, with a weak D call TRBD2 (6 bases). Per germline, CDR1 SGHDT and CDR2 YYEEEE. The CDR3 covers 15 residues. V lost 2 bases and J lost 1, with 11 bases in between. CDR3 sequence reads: CASSFRRGRTDTQYF. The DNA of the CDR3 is TGTGCCAGCAGCTTTCGGCGGGGTCGCACAGATACGCAGTATTTT.

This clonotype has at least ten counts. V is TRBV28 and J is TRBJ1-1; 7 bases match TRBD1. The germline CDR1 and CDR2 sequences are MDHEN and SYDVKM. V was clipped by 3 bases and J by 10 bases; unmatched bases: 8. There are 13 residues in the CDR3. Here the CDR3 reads CASSFPRQGRAFF. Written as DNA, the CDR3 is TGTGCCAGCAGTTTTCCTAGACAGGGAAGAGCTTTCTTT.

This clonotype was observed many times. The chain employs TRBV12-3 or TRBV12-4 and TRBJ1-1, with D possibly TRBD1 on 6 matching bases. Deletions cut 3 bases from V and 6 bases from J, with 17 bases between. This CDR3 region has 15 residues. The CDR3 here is CASSLGAPSVAEAFF. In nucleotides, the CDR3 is TGTGCCAGCAGTTTGGGGGCTCCGTCGGTAGCTGAAGCTTTCTTT.